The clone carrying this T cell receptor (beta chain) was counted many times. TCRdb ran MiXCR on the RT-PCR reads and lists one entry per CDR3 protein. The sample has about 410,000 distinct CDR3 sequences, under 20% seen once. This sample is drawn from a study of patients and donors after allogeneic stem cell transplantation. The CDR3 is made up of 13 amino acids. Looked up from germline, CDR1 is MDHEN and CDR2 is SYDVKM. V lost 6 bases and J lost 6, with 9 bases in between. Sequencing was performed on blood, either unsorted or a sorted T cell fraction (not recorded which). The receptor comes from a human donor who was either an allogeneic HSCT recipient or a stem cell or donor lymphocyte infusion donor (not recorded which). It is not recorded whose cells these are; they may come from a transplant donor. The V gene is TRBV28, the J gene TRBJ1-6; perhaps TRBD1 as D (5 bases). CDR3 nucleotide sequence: TGTGCCAGCAGCTCAGGGTTTAATTCACCCCTCCACTTT. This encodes CASSSGFNSPLHF.